The rows below give T cell receptor beta chains drawn from one sample of a study of shared clonotypes between healthy human individuals. Assay used: immunoSEQ multiplex PCR; TCRdb lists only in-frame clones, some missing. The sample has approximately 1.4 million clones; approximately 98% are singletons. The sample comprised naive CD4+ T cells sorted from blood. The receptors derive from a man aged 30-40 years in good health. Each CDR3 is given with its conserved first and last residue. D genes are given only for firm matches.

V gene,D gene,J gene,CDR3 DNA,CDR3 protein
TRBV7-9,-,TRBJ2-7,TGTGCCAGCAGCCTTAGCGGAACCTACGAGCAGTACTTC,CASSLSGTYEQYF
TRBV28,-,TRBJ1-1,TGTGCCAGCAGTTTAGGTTTTCCGAACACTGAAGCTTTCTTT,CASSLGFPNTEAFF
TRBV2,TRBD2,TRBJ2-4,TGTGCCAGCAGCGATAGCGGGAGCACCAAAAACATTCAGTACTTC,CASSDSGSTKNIQYF
TRBV6-1,-,TRBJ2-1,TGTGCCAGCAGTGAAGCCCACCCCCGGGGGAGGGGGCTGGGCAATGAGCAGTTCTTC,CASSEAHPRGRGLGNEQFF
TRBV7-5,-,TRBJ1-2,TGTGTCAGAACCAGCCAGGGAACGTATGGCTACACCTTC,CVRTSQGTYGYTF
TRBV5-1,-,TRBJ1-5,TGCGCCAGCAGCTTGGGAGGTTTGTATAGTCAGCCCCAGCATTTT,CASSLGGLYSQPQHF
TRBV21-1,-,TRBJ2-2,TGTGCCAGCAGCAAACCCCAGTGGTTTCCCGGGGAGCTGTTTTTT,CASSKPQWFPGELFF
TRBV11-2,-,TRBJ2-3,TGTGCCAGCAGCTTAGCCAGGGTCGCTGATACGCAGTATTTT,CASSLARVADTQYF
TRBV25-1,-,TRBJ2-7,TGTGCCAGCAGTGAATATGTCTACGAGCAGTACTTC,CASSEYVYEQYF
TRBV28,-,TRBJ1-5,TGTGCCAGCTCGACCGCTTTATATCAGCCCCAGCATTTT,CASSTALYQPQHF
TRBV4-2,-,TRBJ2-1,TGTGCCAGCAGCCAAGATTATCTTTCCTACAATGAGCAGTTCTTC,CASSQDYLSYNEQFF
TRBV7-8,-,TRBJ2-7,TGTGCCAGCAGCTTAAAGGGGAGTTACTCCTACGAGCAGTACTTC,CASSLKGSYSYEQYF
TRBV29-1,-,TRBJ1-5,TGCAGCGTTCTCCTCGGACTTGGTCAGCCCCAGCATTTT,CSVLLGLGQPQHF